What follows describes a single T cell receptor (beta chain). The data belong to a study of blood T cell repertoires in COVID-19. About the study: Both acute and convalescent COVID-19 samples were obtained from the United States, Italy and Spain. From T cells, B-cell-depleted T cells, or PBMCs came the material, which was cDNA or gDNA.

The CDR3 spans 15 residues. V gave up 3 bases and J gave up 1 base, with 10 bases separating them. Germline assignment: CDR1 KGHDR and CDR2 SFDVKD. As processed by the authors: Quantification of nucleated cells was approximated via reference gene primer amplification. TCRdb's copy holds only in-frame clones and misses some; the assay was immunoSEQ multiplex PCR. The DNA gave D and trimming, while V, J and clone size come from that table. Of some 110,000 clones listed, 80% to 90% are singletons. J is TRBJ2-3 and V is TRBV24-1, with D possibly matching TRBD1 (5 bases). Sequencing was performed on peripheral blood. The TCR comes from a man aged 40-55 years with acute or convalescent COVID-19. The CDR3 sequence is CATSDPGYRTDTQYF. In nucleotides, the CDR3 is TGTGCCACCAGTGATCCAGGGTATCGCACAGATACGCAGTATTTT.